This record concerns one TCR beta chain sequence. This clonotype appeared many times. Its antigen remains unidentified. Base qualities are not provided; no much larger clone lies one nucleotide away. The entry originates in a study of identical twins (dated by TCRdb to the mid-2010s). Regarding the research as a whole: The study deep-sequenced TCR alpha and beta repertoires from monozygotic twins, unrelated adults of various ages and cord blood to test whether fetal clonotypes persist. Replicate twin experiments were performed at different times using different library preparation protocols to rule out contamination.

The research as a whole found: Excess twin sharing in beta out-of-frame sequences was weaker because fewer shared sequences lowered the signal-to-noise ratio. Compared with coincidental sharing between unrelated individuals, out-of-frame TCR alpha sequences shared between twins showed an excess of sequences with low generation probability. Out-of-frame TCR alpha sharing in monozygotic twins was systematically underestimated by recombination models, whereas sharing between unrelated individuals was in agreement with the recombination models. Zero-insertion analyses could be partly confounded by invariant T cells such as MAIT and iNKT, though diverse VJ usage argued against such confounding for most clonotypes. Conclusions relied on cross-sectional statistical analysis, since the same donors could not be followed over many years. Abundant cord blood beta clonotypes had fewer insertions, young adult naive repertoires showed a similar but weaker trend, and memory repertoires showed no such trend.

Only healthy Caucasian donors were included. The twin cohort comprised three pairs of female monozygotic twins, all aged about 18 to 30 years. Positive isolation kits from Invitrogen were used to isolate the CD4+ and CD8+ T cell populations. Libraries were made using 5' RACE. The data were produced on an Illumina HiSeq 2000. Template switching added a universal primer binding site, and the final cDNA carried a unique molecular identifier that allowed TCR cDNA molecules to be counted accurately. Specific primers in the conserved constant-segment region were used to synthesize first-strand cDNA for the TCR alpha and beta chains. To control for contamination, every cDNA library was double barcoded, receiving both a SMART-Mk sample barcode and Illumina barcodes. TruSeq adapter sequences along with Illumina sample barcodes were introduced in two successive PCR steps. TCR alpha and beta cDNA libraries were sequenced on the Illumina HiSeq platform with custom primers. For the original study's pipeline: MiGEC was used to process raw reads and extract unique molecular identifiers, and MiXCR was used to find CDR3 positions. For each individual, recombination models were inferred using an EM algorithm with the repgenHMM and IGoR tools. The analysis of shared clonotypes was done with the tcR package in R, with sharing normalized by the product of cloneset sizes. Out-of-frame nonproductive sequences were analyzed to study raw recombination free of thymic and clonal selection effects. In TCRdb, the public reads were trimmed at Q25 with fastp and aligned with MiXCR, with productive beta chains retained. Each entry merges the rows of one CDR3 protein and shows their most common DNA and genes. TCRdb's processing, not the authors', yielded these V and J calls. The sample table records roughly 290,000 distinct CDR3 sequences; 8.5% to 9.5% of these occur just once. The biggest ten clones account for about 7.1% of the sample.

CDR1 and CDR2 (MNHEY, SVGAGI) derive from the germline V gene. At the junction V is shortened by 5 bases and J by 5 bases, with 5 bases in between. The CDR3 spans 11 residues, from the cysteine through the phenylalanine. Only the CDR3 DNA stays, 33 bases, in frame from base 1. These records were also assigned to another study, of yellow fever vaccine responses in identical twins. Taken from the second paper: The authors reported that the T cell response to vaccination in identical twins appeared partly convergent and partly personalized. In the study, vaccine-responding T cell clones were precisely tracked in identical twins.

Recombination joined TRBV6-5 with TRBJ2-3; no D gene is confidently identified. This receptor was taken from a woman aged 18-30 years in good health. Sequencing was carried out using CD8+ T cells sorted from blood. At the DNA level, the sequence is TGTGCCAGCAGTAAGTTAGATACGCAGTATTTT. This is translated as CASSKLDTQYF.